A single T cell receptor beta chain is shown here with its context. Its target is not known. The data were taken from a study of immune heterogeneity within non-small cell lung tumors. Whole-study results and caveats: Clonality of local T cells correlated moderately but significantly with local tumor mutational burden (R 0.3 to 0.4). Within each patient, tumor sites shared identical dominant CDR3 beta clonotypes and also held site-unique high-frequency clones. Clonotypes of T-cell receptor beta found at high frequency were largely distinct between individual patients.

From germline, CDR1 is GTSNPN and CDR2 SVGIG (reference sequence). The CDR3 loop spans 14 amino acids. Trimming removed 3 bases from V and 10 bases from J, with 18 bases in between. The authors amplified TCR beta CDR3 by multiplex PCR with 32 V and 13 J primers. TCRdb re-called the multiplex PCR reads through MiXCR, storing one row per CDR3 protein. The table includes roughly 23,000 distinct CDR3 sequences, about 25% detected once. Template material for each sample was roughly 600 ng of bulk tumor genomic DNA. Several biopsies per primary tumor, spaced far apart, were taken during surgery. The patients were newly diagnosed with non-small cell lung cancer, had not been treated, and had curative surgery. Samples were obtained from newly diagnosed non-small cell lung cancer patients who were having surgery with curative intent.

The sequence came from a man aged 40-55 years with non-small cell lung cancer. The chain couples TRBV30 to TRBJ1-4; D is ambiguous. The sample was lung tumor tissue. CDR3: CAWRGPETEGKLFF. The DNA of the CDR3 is TGTGCCTGGAGGGGCCCGGAGACGGAAGGAAAACTGTTTTTT.